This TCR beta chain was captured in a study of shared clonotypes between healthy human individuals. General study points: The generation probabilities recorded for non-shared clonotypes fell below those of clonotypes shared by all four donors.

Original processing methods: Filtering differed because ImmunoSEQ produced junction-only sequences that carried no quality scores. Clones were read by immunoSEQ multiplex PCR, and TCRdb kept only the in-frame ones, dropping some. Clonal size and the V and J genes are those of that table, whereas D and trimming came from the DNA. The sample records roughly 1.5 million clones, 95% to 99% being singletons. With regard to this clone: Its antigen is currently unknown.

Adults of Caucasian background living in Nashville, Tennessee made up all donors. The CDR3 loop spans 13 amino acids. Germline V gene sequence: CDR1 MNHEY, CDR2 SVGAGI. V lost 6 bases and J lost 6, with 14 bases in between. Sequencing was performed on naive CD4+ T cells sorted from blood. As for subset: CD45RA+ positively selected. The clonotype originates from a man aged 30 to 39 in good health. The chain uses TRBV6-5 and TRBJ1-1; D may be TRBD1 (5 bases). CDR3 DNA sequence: TGTGCCAGCAGGTCCTGGGAAGGGGCTGAAGCTTTCTTT. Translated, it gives CASRSWEGAEAFF.